This record covers a single TCR beta chain. Treatment given: oral pan-JAK inhibitor, 5-10 mg twice daily. Sequencing used cDNA as its template, made by extracting RNA and reverse transcribing it. Sequencing used immunoSEQ multiplex PCR; TCRdb keeps in-frame clones, though not all of them. The data contain some 110,000 clones, around 58% of them singletons. The data were obtained in a study of CD8+ T cells in alopecia areata. Study background: Treated patients were dosed with oral tofacitinib, taking 5 to 10 mg twice daily.

The TCR originated in a human donor with alopecia areata. Sample: CD8+ T cells sorted from blood, taken at week 4, from a patient treated with tofacitinib.

As DNA, the CDR3 is TGTGCCAGCAGTGACGGTACTAGCGGCGCCGGGGAGCTGTTTTTT. Translating it yields CASSDGTSGAGELFF. The chain recombines TRBV6-4 with TRBJ2-2, with 8 bases matching TRBD2. Trimming cost V 2 bases and J 6 bases; bases outside gene matches: 5. The CDR3 is 15 residues long. From germline, CDR1 is MRHNA and CDR2 SNTAGT.